Following are 9 T cell receptor beta chains from one sample sequenced in a study of sequential checkpoint blockade in melanoma. Using immunoSEQ multiplex PCR, the repertoire was profiled, and TCRdb retains in-frame clones only, with some absent. The sample lists roughly 10,000 clones, 55% to 85% occurring once. Treatment specified: randomized to nivolumab then ipilimumab (arm A) or the reverse (arm B). The sequencing here drew on CD8+ T cells sorted from blood (inferred from file names), taken from a patient given nivolumab and ipilimumab in sequence. Receptor source: a human donor with melanoma.

The chain couples TRBV7-9 to TRBJ1-2; 11 bases line up with TRBD1. This CDR3 spans 13 amino acids. Germline CDR1 reads SEHNR; CDR2 reads FQNEAQ (reference sequence). J gave up 8 bases and V 5 bases, and 4 bases lay outside the gene matches. This CDR3 is CASSGQGAGGYTF. The CDR3 bases are TGTGCCAGCAGCGGACAGGGGGCTGGAGGCTACACCTTC.

Turning to this clone: Other DNA sequences in the same sample also yield this CDR3. This chain uses TRBV5-1 with TRBJ2-1; D is undetermined. With 4 bases removed from V and 0 bases from J, the gap between germline ends came to 14 bases. CDR1 is SGHRS, CDR2 YFSETQ, per germline. This CDR3 comprises 16 residues. CDR3 loop: CASSLDSSSSYNEQFF. CDR3 nucleotide sequence: TGCGCCAGCAGCCTAGACTCTTCGAGCTCCTACAATGAGCAGTTCTTC.

The genes are TRBV28 and TRBJ2-7, with TRBD1 matching 7 bases. Germline V CDR1 and CDR2: MDHEN, SYDVKM. With 2 bases clipped from V and 0 bases from J, the junction kept 10 bases outside the gene matches. This CDR3 region has 17 residues. The chain's CDR3 is CASSLSRDRALSYEQYV. The CDR3 DNA reads as TGTGCCAGCAGTTTAAGCAGAGACAGGGCCCTCTCCTACGAGCAGTACGTC.

The chain employs TRBV15 and TRBJ1-1; a possible D gene is TRBD1 (6 bases). The V gene lost 5 bases and the J gene lost 5 bases, with 15 bases spanning the gap. Germline CDR1 and CDR2: LNHNV and YYDKDF (reference sequence). The CDR3 is 14 residues long. The CDR3 bases are TGTGCCACCAGCCTCCGGGGGGCAGGGACTGAAGCTTTCTTT. Amino acids: CATSLRGAGTEAFF.

This clone was counted only a few times. This chain links TRBV10-1 with TRBJ2-2; possible D gene TRBD2, 6 bases. The V end lost 4 bases, the J end lost 3 bases, and 9 bases lay between the germline ends. This CDR3 comprises 14 residues. Germline-derived CDR1 and CDR2 are WNHNN and SYGVQD (reference sequence). This CDR3 reads CASSAGTDTGELFF. The CDR3 nucleotides read TGCGCCAGCAGTGCAGGGACTGACACCGGGGAGCTGTTTTTT.

V gene TRBV2 combines with J gene TRBJ2-7; the match to TRBD2 covers 7 bases. Germline trimming cut 10 bases from V and 2 bases from J; bases unmatched to any gene: 8. CDR1 is SNHLY, CDR2 FYNNEI, per germline. This CDR3 has 13 residues. The CDR3 sequence is CANKRGSPYEQYF. The CDR3 region has the DNA TGTGCCAACAAGCGGGGATCACCCTACGAGCAGTACTTC.

The V call is TRBV27, the J call TRBJ2-5; D is undetermined. Trimming shortened V by 5 bases and J by 5 bases, and 15 bases separated the two germline ends. In germline, CDR1 is MNHEY, CDR2 SMNVEV (reference sequence). The CDR3 covers 14 residues. CDR3 DNA sequence: TGTGCCAGCAGTCCATTCGGTGCATTGGAGACCCAGTACTTC. Protein sequence: CASSPFGALETQYF.

The chain recombines TRBV4-1 with TRBJ2-7, with a possible D match to TRBD2 (6 bases). The germline V gene has CDR1 MGHRA and CDR2 YSYEKL. Between the trimmed V and J ends, which lost 8 bases and 1 base, there was a span of 12 bases. There are 13 residues in the CDR3. The CDR3 region is CASGFGTSYEQYF. CDR3 nucleotide sequence: TGCGCCAGCGGGTTCGGGACTTCCTACGAGCAGTACTTC.

DNA for the CDR3: TGCGCCAGCAGCCCTTCGACAGGGACCGGCTACGAGCAGTACTTC. It translates to CASSPSTGTGYEQYF. The J gene is TRBJ2-7, the V gene TRBV4-1; 7 bases fit TRBD1. The germline V gene has CDR1 MGHRA and CDR2 YSYEKL. The CDR3 is 15 residues long. V was clipped by 4 bases and J by 3 bases; unmatched bases: 9.